The sequence of this TCR beta chain was determined in a study of CXCR3-negative and CXCR3-positive naive CD8 T cells. Notes on the study in general: CXCR3-negative naive cells had less hydrophobic TRB CDR3s than did CXCR3-positive naive cells. Both naive subsets, CXCR3-negative and CXCR3-positive, displayed similar TRBV-TRBJ usage, unlike memory cells.

The CDR3 length is 13 residues. CDR1 and CDR2 from the germline V gene are DFQATT and SNEGSKA (reference sequence). Via 5' RACE with UMI labels, TRB cDNA libraries were prepared. TCRdb reprocessed the 5' RACE reads and stores each CDR3 protein as one record, lacking DNA. This sample's table has about 130,000 distinct CDR3 sequences. With regard to this clonotype: Its antigen is not identified.

Per CD8+ T cell subset, triplicate sorts of 300,000 cells each were done. CD45RO-CCR7+CD27+CD95- was the phenotype of naive CD8+ T cells. The receptor comes from a human donor in good health. Some clones in this sample may be carry-over from other donors' samples. V and J are TRBV20-1 and TRBJ1-2. The sample taken for sequencing was naive CXCR3+ CD8+ T cells from blood. Subset reported: CD45RO-CCR7+CD27+CD95- naive CD8+ T cells expressing CXCR3 (TNR3+). The CDR3 spells CSAVLGEGYGYTF.